These 11 T cell receptor beta chains originate from one sample sequenced in a study of blood T cells in healthy people across ages. PCR was performed a second time for roughly 7 to 11 cycles using a sample-barcoded 5' primer and a J-beta primer mix. From the 5' RACE reads, TCRdb called clonotypes with MiXCR, one entry per CDR3 protein. This sample has roughly 1.9 million distinct CDR3 sequences, with 35% to 50% found just once. What was sequenced was blood. The source of these receptors is a human donor in good health.

This clonotype was seen more than once but under ten times. The chain has TRBV6-2 or TRBV6-3 and TRBJ1-5; no clear D gene. Between the trimmed V and J ends, which lost 6 bases and 5 bases, there was a span of 14 bases. The CDR3 length is 14 residues. CDR1 and CDR2 (germline): MNHEY, SVGEGT. As DNA, the CDR3 is TGTGCCAGCAGACTACGGCTTAGGGATCAGCCCCAGCATTTT. It specifies CASRLRLRDQPQHF.

The chain has TRBV3-1 and TRBJ1-1; no clear D gene. V shed 6 bases and J shed 1 base, with 9 bases lying between them. Germline V CDR1 and CDR2: LGHDT, YNNKEL (reference sequence). The CDR3 sequence is 13 residues long. The CDR3 sequence is CASRSLRNTEAFF. CDR3 bases: TGTGCCAGCAGATCCCTGAGGAACACTGAAGCTTTCTTT.

This chain uses TRBV12-3 or TRBV12-4 with TRBJ2-1; TRBD1 or TRBD2 may be the D gene (5 bases each). This CDR3 is 13 amino acids long. Trimming removed 10 bases at V and 9 bases at J, with 19 bases between. CDR3 sequence: CATDEAPGAEQFF. Written as DNA, the CDR3 is TGTGCCACCGACGAAGCCCCCGGGGCTGAGCAGTTCTTC.

The chain couples TRBV6-1 to TRBJ2-3; 7 positions match TRBD2. CDR3 length equals 18 residues. The V and J ends lost 7 bases and 2 bases, in that order; junction bases with no gene match: 18. The germline gives CDR1 MNHNS, CDR2 SASEGT. CDR3 residues: CASIPLESSGEITDTQYF. The CDR3 DNA follows: TGTGCCAGCATCCCCCTCGAGTCCAGCGGGGAGATCACAGATACGCAGTATTTT.

In its sample, this clonotype was seen a few times. This chain links TRBV7-2 with TRBJ1-1; D is perhaps TRBD1 (6 bases). Germline CDR1 and CDR2: SGHTA and FQGNSA. This CDR3 spans 14 amino acids. V shed 6 bases and J shed 10 bases, with 21 bases lying between them. CDR3 protein: CASRPDFGTLGAFF. In nucleotides, the CDR3 is TGTGCCAGCAGACCAGACTTCGGGACACTTGGAGCTTTCTTT. The variable domain in full, with the rest retrieved from reference TRBV7-2 and TRBJ1-1, is GAGVSQSPSNKVTEKGKDVELRCDPISGHTALYWYRQSLGQGLEFLIYFQGNSAPDKSGLPSDRFSAERTGGSVSTLTIQRTQQEDSAVYLCASRPDFGTLGAFFGQGTRLTVV.

The DNA of the CDR3 is TGTGCCAGCAGCCTTCAGATCTTAGGCGGGGACCCGTTCTTC. It encodes CASSLQILGGDPFF. This chain uses TRBV4-2 with TRBJ2-1; D perhaps matches TRBD2 (6 bases). The CDR3 has 14 amino acids. The germline V gene encodes CDR1 LGHNA and CDR2 YNFKEQ. Trimming removed 4 bases at V and 15 bases at J, with 22 bases between.

This clonotype came up a few times. This chain uses TRBV7-9 with TRBJ1-1; no clear D. This CDR3 has 14 residues. Germline values: CDR1 SEHNR, CDR2 FQNEAQ (reference sequence). With 7 bases removed from V and 1 base from J, the gap between germline ends came to 13 bases. The CDR3 region is CASMIGVGNTEAFF. The CDR3, as DNA: TGTGCCAGCATGATTGGGGTGGGGAACACTGAAGCTTTCTTT.

A note on this clonotype: Mismatch with germline at one junction end may stem from a read error. The chain couples TRBV29-1 to TRBJ2-5; 7 positions agree with TRBD2. Germline loops: CDR1 SQVTM, CDR2 ANQGSEA. The CDR3 loop spans 12 amino acids. CDR3 coding DNA: TGCAGCGTTAAGGCGGGGGAGGAGACCCGGTACTTC. As protein: CSVKAGEETRYF.

The CDR3 DNA follows: TGTGCCAGCATGGGGGGTTACTCCTACAATGAGCAGTACTTC. Translating gives CASMGGYSYNEQYF. The V gene is TRBV2, the J gene TRBJ2-1, with a tentative D call TRBD2 (6 bases). Matching the DNA end better, TRBJ2-7 makes the J call doubtful. This CDR3 spans 14 amino acids. The germline gives CDR1 SNHLY, CDR2 FYNNEI.

The genes are TRBV7-9 and TRBJ2-4; 12 bases fit TRBD2. The J call is uncertain, as TRBJ2-7 better fits the DNA end. The CDR3 totals 16 residues. Germline-derived CDR1 and CDR2 are SEHNR and FQNEAQ (reference sequence). The CDR3 here is CASSPWTSGESHEQYF. The CDR3 DNA reads TGTGCCAGCAGCCCATGGACTAGCGGGGAAAGCCACGAGCAGTACTTC.

A few counts support this clonotype. The J gene is TRBJ2-5, the V gene TRBV28, with D possibly matching TRBD1 (6 bases). Judging by the DNA end, TRBJ2-7 fits better; the J call may be wrong. CDR3 length equals 14 residues. Germline V lookup: CDR1 MDHEN, CDR2 SYDVKM. This CDR3 reads CASSFGQSLDEQYF. The CDR3 nucleotides are TGTGCCAGCAGCTTTGGACAGTCGCTTGACGAGCAGTACTTC.